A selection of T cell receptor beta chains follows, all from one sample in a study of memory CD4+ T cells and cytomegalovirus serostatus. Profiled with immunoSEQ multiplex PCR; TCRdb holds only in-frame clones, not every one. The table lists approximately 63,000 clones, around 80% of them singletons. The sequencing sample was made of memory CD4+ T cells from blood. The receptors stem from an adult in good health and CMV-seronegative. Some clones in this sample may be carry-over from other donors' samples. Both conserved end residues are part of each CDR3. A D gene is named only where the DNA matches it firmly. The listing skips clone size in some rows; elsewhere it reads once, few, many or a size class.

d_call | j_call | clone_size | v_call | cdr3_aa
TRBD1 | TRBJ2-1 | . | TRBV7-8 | CASSPGTGESYNEQFF
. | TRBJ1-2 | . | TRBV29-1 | CSGDSLYGYTF
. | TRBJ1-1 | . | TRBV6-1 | CASRPDRSRAFF
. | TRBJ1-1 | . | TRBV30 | CAWNREVRTEAFF
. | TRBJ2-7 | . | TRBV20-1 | CSARQPPEQYF
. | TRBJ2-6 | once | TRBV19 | CASSIKGHLSGANVLTF
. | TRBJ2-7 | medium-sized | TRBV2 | CASRGAIDYEQYF
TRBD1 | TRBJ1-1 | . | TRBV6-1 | CASSGQGIGAEAFF
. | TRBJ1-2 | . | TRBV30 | CAWRGEGDYGYTF
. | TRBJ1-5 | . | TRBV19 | CATGGRQTNQPQHF
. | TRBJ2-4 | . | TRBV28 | CASSRALTRRGAKNIQYF
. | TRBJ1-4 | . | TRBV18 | CASSPGFADVWNEKLFF
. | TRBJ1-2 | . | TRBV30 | CAWSARGLNVGYTF
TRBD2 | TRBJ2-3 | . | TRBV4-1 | CASSLRYSGGTDTQYF
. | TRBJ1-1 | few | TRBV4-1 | CASSQEENTEAFF
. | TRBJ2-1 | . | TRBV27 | CASSHGQAYMNEQFF
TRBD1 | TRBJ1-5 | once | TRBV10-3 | CASRDMGQGGGQPQHF
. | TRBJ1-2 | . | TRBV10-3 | CAISESTGLYGYTF
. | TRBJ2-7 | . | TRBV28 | CASSSPHRGSYEQYF
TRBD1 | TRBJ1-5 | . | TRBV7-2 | CASSFGQDRHF
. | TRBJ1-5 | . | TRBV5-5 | CASSSLSGGAGQPQHF
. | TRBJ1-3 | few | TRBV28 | CASRTASSGNTIYF
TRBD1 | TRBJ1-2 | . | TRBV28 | CASGPGGMDYGYTF
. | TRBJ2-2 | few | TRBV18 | CASSPDGSGELFF
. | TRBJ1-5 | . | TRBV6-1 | CASSETQSQPQHF
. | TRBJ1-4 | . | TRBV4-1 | CASSQEWGLGEKLFF
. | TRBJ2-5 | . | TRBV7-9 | CASSPRGSGEETQYF
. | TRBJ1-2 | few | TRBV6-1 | CASSAQLDSYGYTF
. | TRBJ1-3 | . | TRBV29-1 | CSGMGSGNTIYF
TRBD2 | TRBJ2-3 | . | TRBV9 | CASSVGTSGTDTQYF
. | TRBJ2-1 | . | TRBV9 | CASSVAGTHLYNEQFF
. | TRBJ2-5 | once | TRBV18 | CASARISGQETQYF
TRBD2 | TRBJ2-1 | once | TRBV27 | CASRNRTSGRDEQFF
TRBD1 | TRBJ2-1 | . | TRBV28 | CASSTTGSGFDEQFF
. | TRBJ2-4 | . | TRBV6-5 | CASSYSGAHIQYF